The 24 T cell receptor beta chains listed next were all sequenced from one sample in a study of tumor and adjacent non-tumor tissue in lung cancer. TCRbeta libraries were built with three rounds of nested PCR, modified from ARM-PCR. TCRdb re-derived calls from the multiplex PCR reads in MiXCR, one entry per CDR3 protein. The sample has over 110,000 distinct CDR3 sequences, about 71% seen once; the top ten hold roughly 18%. This sample's RNA came from whole unsorted tissue. What was sequenced was lung tumor tissue. These receptors originate from a man aged 60 to 75 with small cell lung cancer.

Comment on this clonotype: Relative to the germline gene, one junction end is altered; a read error may explain this. The CDR3 loop is CASIPTSRGPNYVYTF. CDR3 in DNA: TGTGCCAGCATCCCAACAAGCCGGGGCCCTAACTATGTCTACACCTTC. The chain couples TRBV5-6 to TRBJ1-2, with D tentatively TRBD1 (5 bases). Germline CDR1 SGHDT, CDR2 YYEEEE. This CDR3 region has 16 residues.

This clonotype was observed a single time. Mismatch with germline at one junction end may stem from a read error. The genes are TRBV20-1 and TRBJ2-1, with 10 positions matching TRBD2. CDR1 is DFQATT, CDR2 SNEGSKA, per germline (reference sequence). The CDR3 has 15 residues. CDR3 protein: CNAPLSGRRHNEQFF. The CDR3 coding sequence is TGCAATGCTCCCCTTAGCGGGAGGAGGCACAATGAGCAGTTCTTC.

Comment on this clonotype: A much larger clone differs by one base, so this may be a read error. V gene TRBV29-1 combines with J gene TRBJ2-1, with 10 bases aligning to TRBD1. The germline CDR1 and CDR2 sequences are SQVTM and ANQGSEA. The CDR3 spans 13 residues. The V segment lost 4 bases and the J segment 5 bases; nucleotides outside the gene matches: 2. The CDR3 sequence is CSVVGTGDNEQFF. The CDR3, as DNA: TGCAGCGTTGTGGGGACAGGGGACAATGAGCAGTTCTTC.

This clonotype was detected once. A much larger clonotype is one base distant, so this may be a read error. V is TRBV12-3 or TRBV12-4 and J is TRBJ1-5; the D gene is possibly TRBD1 (6 bases). CDR3 length equals 12 residues. The CDR3 protein is CGSSRDNQPQHF. The CDR3 bases are TGTGGCAGCAGTCGGGACAACCAGCCCCAGCATTTT.

Concerning this clonotype itself: Its ends do not fully match the called genes, so a read error is possible. This sequence joins TRBV28 and TRBJ2-5, with 10 bases that match TRBD2. CDR3 length: 16 residues. Germline CDR1 is MDHEN and CDR2 is SYDVKM. CDR3 nucleotide sequence: TGTGCCAGCAGTTTAGGGGTAGCGGGAGGCCAAGAGACTCAGTACTTC. Its protein is CASSLGVAGGQETQYF.

A word on this clonotype: With a much larger clone just one base away, this may be a read error. This chain connects TRBV6-2 or TRBV6-3 to TRBJ2-3; D is undetermined. Germline CDR1 reads MNHEY; CDR2 reads SVGEGT. Deletions cut 10 bases from V and 3 bases from J, with 14 bases between. The CDR3 extends over 13 amino acids. CDR3 DNA sequence: TGTGCCACGTTGACACGACGAACAGATACGCAGTATTTT. This sequence encodes CATLTRRTDTQYF.

A note on this clonotype: Sequence at one end of the junction differs from germline and may be a read error. The genes are TRBV12-3 or TRBV12-4 and TRBJ1-2, with D uncertain. The CDR3 length is 13 residues. The CDR3 region has the DNA TGTGCTAGTAGTAACACTTTTAACTATGGCCACACCTTC. Protein product: CASSNTFNYGHTF.

Points on this clonotype: Compared with germline, one end of the junction differs, possibly owing to a read error. The chain joins TRBV5-1 to TRBJ2-3, with unresolved D. The CDR3 covers 15 residues. Looked up from germline, CDR1 is SGHRS and CDR2 is YFSETQ. The DNA for the CDR3 is TGCACCAGCAGCTTGATCGGACCTGGCACAGATACGCAGTATTTT. Its protein product is CTSSLIGPGTDTQYF. Full variable domain (remainder filled in from reference TRBV5-1 and TRBJ2-3): KAGVTQTPRYLIKTRGQQVTLSCSPISGHRSVSWYQQTPGQGLQFLFEYFSETQRNKGNFPGRFSGRQFSNSRSEMNVSTLELGDSALYLCTSSLIGPGTDTQYFGPGTRLTVL.

A word on this clonotype: One end of the junction varies from germline; a read error may be responsible. The genes are TRBV6-5 and TRBJ2-2, with 7 bases fitting TRBD2. This CDR3 comprises 16 residues. The V gene's germline CDR1 is MNHEY and CDR2 SVGAGI. The CDR3: CARSYDGGLESGELFF. DNA for the CDR3: TGTGCCAGAAGTTACGACGGTGGACTAGAATCCGGGGAGCTGTTTTTT.

Remarks on this clonotype: One end of the junction fails to match germline, which may point to a read error. The chain employs TRBV6-5 and TRBJ2-1; 8 positions agree with TRBD1. The CDR3 spans 16 residues. Germline CDR1 and CDR2: MNHEY and SVGAGI. The CDR3 nucleotides are TGTGCCAGCAGTCCATCAGGGGGCGCATCATACAATGAGCAGTCCTTC. It codes for CASSPSGGASYNEQSF.

The chain is built from TRBV24-1 and TRBJ2-1; D gene ambiguous. The CDR3 length is 13 residues. Germline V gene sequence: CDR1 KGHDR, CDR2 SFDVKD. V lost 5 bases and J 5 bases, leaving 9 bases between the germline ends. CDR3 region: CATSAWLNNEQFF. DNA of the CDR3: TGTGCCACCAGTGCGTGGCTAAACAATGAGCAGTTCTTC.

With respect to this clonotype: Mismatch with germline at one junction end may stem from a read error. The rearrangement uses TRBV20-1 and TRBJ2-3, with a possible D match to TRBD1 (5 bases). CDR3 length: 13 amino acids. Germline lookup yields CDR1 DFQATT and CDR2 SNEGSKA (reference sequence). CDR3 residues: CSSRQLYTDAQYF. In DNA, the CDR3 is TGCAGTTCTAGACAGTTATACACAGATGCGCAGTATTTT.

This clonotype was detected many times. The V and J genes are TRBV29-1 and TRBJ2-5, with 7 bases matching TRBD2. This CDR3 spans 15 amino acids. J gave up 2 bases and V 4 bases, and 10 bases lay outside the gene matches. In germline, CDR1 is SQVTM, CDR2 ANQGSEA. CDR3 sequence (DNA): TGCAGCGTTGGGGGTCAGCGGGGTTGGCAAGAGACCCAGTACTTC. Translation: CSVGGQRGWQETQYF.

The CDR3 nucleotides are TGTGCCAGCAGCGAGGGGGGATCGAGGCTGTACAATGAGCAGTTCTTC. It is translated as CASSEGGSRLYNEQFF. The chain links TRBV6-1 to TRBJ2-1; D possibly matches TRBD1 or TRBD2 (6 bases each). Trimming removed 6 bases from V and 4 bases from J, with 19 bases in between. The CDR3 runs to 16 residues. CDR1 MNHNS and CDR2 SASEGT come from the germline V gene.

This chain connects TRBV28 to TRBJ1-2, with a possible D match to TRBD1 (5 bases). Germline V gene sequence: CDR1 MDHEN, CDR2 SYDVKM. This CDR3 has 11 amino acids. CDR3 sequence: CDTWDRYGYTF. CDR3 DNA sequence: TGTGACACCTGGGACCGTTATGGCTACACCTTC.

This clonotype appeared once. This chain uses TRBV20-1 with TRBJ2-1; 16 bases fit TRBD2. Germline V CDR1 and CDR2: DFQATT, SNEGSKA (reference sequence). The V segment lost 8 bases and the J segment 7 bases; nucleotides outside the gene matches: 11. CDR3 length: 16 amino acids. This CDR3 is CSSVNPGLAGGNEQFF. The CDR3 nucleotides read TGCAGTTCCGTAAACCCGGGACTAGCGGGAGGGAATGAGCAGTTCTTC.

The J gene is TRBJ2-3, the V gene TRBV10-2; TRBD2 aligns across 12 bases. CDR3 length: 15 amino acids. The V gene end was trimmed by 2 bases and the J gene end by 7 bases; junction bases not matched to a gene: 4. The germline gives CDR1 WSHSY, CDR2 SAAADI. Here the CDR3 DNA reads TGCGCCAGCAGTGAGACTAGCGGGAGGTCAAATACGCAGTATTTT. Its translation is CASSETSGRSNTQYF.

In the case of this clonotype: An end of the junction differs from the germline gene, which may be a read error. V usage is TRBV11-2 and J usage is TRBJ2-1, with D possibly TRBD1 on 7 matching bases. The CDR3 contains 14 residues. The germline V gene has CDR1 SGHAT and CDR2 FQNNGV. CDR3 DNA: TGTGCCTGCAGTTTAGAACAGGGGAGGAATGAGCAGTTCTTC. Translation: CACSLEQGRNEQFF.

As to this clonotype: A much bigger clone sits one base away, suggesting this may be a read error. The chain is built from TRBV6-5 and TRBJ1-1; D may be TRBD1 (5 bases). CDR3 length: 13 amino acids. Germline lookup yields CDR1 MNHEY and CDR2 SVGAGI. CDR3 sequence: CASCYRGSTSAFF. The CDR3 bases are TGTGCCAGCTGTTACCGGGGGTCCACCTCGGCTTTCTTT.

The V and J genes are TRBV6-6 and TRBJ2-1; 8 bases match TRBD2. Germline CDR1 MNHNY, CDR2 SVGAGI (reference sequence). The CDR3 totals 19 residues. Trimming removed 7 bases from V and 2 bases from J; junction bases left unmatched: 19. As DNA, the CDR3 is TGTGCCAGCACCCCCGGGGCAGGGTGTGGCGGGAGGACCTACAATGAGCAGTTCTTC. Protein: CASTPGAGCGGRTYNEQFF.

The chain employs TRBV6-1 and TRBJ1-2; TRBD1 aligns across 9 bases. Germline V gene lookup returns CDR1 MNHNS and CDR2 SASEGT. V trimming: 9 bases; J trimming: 5 bases; junction bases outside the gene matches: 10. The CDR3 extends over 14 amino acids. The CDR3 nucleotides are TGTGCCAGTGCGGGACAGGGTGGTGTTTATGGCTACACCTTC. Translation: CASAGQGGVYGYTF.

Concerning this clonotype: The junction departs from germline at one end; a sequencing error may be responsible. This chain links TRBV11-2 with TRBJ2-3; D gene ambiguous. There are 14 residues in the CDR3. Germline lookup yields CDR1 SGHAT and CDR2 FQNNGV. This CDR3 is CVSSLGSGGDTQYF. The CDR3, as DNA: TGTGTCAGCAGCTTAGGTTCGGGCGGAGATACGCAGTATTTT.

The chain uses TRBV20-1 and TRBJ2-7, with 9 bases fitting TRBD1. V was pared by 6 bases and J by 7 bases, with 13 bases of the junction left unmatched. CDR3 length equals 14 residues. The germline V gene encodes CDR1 DFQATT and CDR2 SNEGSKA (reference sequence). This chain's CDR3 is CSAGPGQGTSEQYF. The CDR3 DNA reads as TGCAGTGCGGGACCGGGACAGGGAACATCTGAGCAGTACTTC.

This clonotype was detected a few times. The CDR3 DNA reads as TGCGCCAGCAGCCAATGGGCAGGGAGACGTACAGTAGATACGCAGTATTTT. Protein product: CASSQWAGRRTVDTQYF. The chain couples TRBV4-1 to TRBJ2-3; the D gene could be TRBD1 or TRBD2 (5 bases each). The CDR3 contains 17 residues. Trimming took 2 bases from V and 5 from J, leaving 20 bases between them. Germline V gene lookup returns CDR1 MGHRA and CDR2 YSYEKL.